This T cell receptor (beta chain) was identified in a study of blood T cell repertoires in COVID-19. Background on the study: COVID-19 samples, acute and convalescent, were from the United States, Italy and Spain. PBMCs, B-cell-depleted T cells, or T cells were the source of the cDNA or gDNA that made up the material.

Germline values: CDR1 SGDLS, CDR2 YYNGEE. Trimming cost V 3 bases and J 10 bases, with 13 bases left between them. The CDR3 is made up of 13 amino acids. Study processing details: Quantification of nucleated cells was approximated via reference gene primer amplification. Some clones are missing from TCRdb's copy, which holds only in-frame ones; the method was immunoSEQ multiplex PCR. The DNA was the basis for D and trimming; V, J and clone size are from that table. The sample includes around 210,000 clones, approximately 80% of them seen just once. The sequence came from a human donor in a cohort sampled during active COVID-19. The chain carries TRBV9 and TRBJ1-4, with D perhaps matching TRBD1 (5 bases). Sequences were obtained from peripheral blood. The CDR3 DNA reads as TGTGCCAGCAGCGACGCCCAGGGAGGAAAACTGTTTTTT. It specifies CASSDAQGGKLFF.